The clone carrying this T cell receptor (beta chain) was counted a few times. Its matching antigen is unknown. Naive CD8 T cells were FACS-sorted by CD8+CD4-CCR7+CD45RA+ markers. This sample is part of a study of molecular identifiers for immune sequencing clone quantification. Overall study findings and caveats: Clonotypes topping 20 RNA copies carried over 98% of effector molecules but under 1% of naive ones.

Per the germline V gene, CDR1 is SGDLS and CDR2 is YYNGEE. The CDR3 spans 14 residues. V was pared by 8 bases and J by 0 bases, with 12 bases between. Previously published methods and listed TCR primers were used for the bulk TCR libraries. TCRdb re-analysed the PCR reads in MiXCR, keeping a single row per CDR3 protein. The data hold 400,000 to 600,000 distinct CDR3 sequences, with over 20% observed a single time. The specimen sequenced was naive CD8+ T cells from blood, with Jurkat cell RNA spiked in. Subset indicated: FACS-sorted CD8+CD4-CCR7+CD45RA+ naive T cells. J is TRBJ1-3 and V is TRBV9; possible D gene TRBD1, 5 bases. The clonotype was recovered from a human donor in good health. Some libraries in this study had Jurkat cell RNA spiked in. This chain's CDR3 is CASGGWSSGNTIYF. CDR3 DNA sequence: TGTGCCAGTGGGGGTTGGAGCTCTGGAAACACCATATATTTT.